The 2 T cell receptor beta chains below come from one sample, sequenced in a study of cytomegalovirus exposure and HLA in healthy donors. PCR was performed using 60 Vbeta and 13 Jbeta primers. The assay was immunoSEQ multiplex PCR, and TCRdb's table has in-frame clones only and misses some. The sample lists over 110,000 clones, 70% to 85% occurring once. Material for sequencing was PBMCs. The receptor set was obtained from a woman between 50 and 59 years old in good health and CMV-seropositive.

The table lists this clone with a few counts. CDR3 nucleotide sequence: TGTGCCAGCAGTCCTTTTCAGGTGGACGAGCAGTACTTC. Translation: CASSPFQVDEQYF. V usage is TRBV6-1 and J usage is TRBJ2-7; no reliable D call. The CDR3 extends over 13 amino acids. The germline V and J ends were trimmed by 5 bases and 5 bases, with 13 bases remaining between them. CDR1 MNHNS and CDR2 SASEGT come from the germline V gene.

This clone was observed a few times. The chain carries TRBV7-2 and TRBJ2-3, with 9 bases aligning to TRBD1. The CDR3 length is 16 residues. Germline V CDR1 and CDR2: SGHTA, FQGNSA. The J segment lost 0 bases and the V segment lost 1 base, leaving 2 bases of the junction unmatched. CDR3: CASSLVGTGSTDTQYF. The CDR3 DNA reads TGTGCCAGCAGCTTAGTCGGGACAGGGAGCACAGATACGCAGTATTTT.